This TCR beta chain was sequenced for a study of shared clonotypes between healthy human individuals. Using immunoSEQ multiplex PCR, the repertoire was profiled, and TCRdb retains in-frame clones only, with some absent. Of 2 million to 2.5 million clones in the sample, about 95% were seen once. Trimming stripped 2 bases from V and 3 bases from J, with 13 bases between. The CDR3 contains 15 residues. Germline V lookup: CDR1 MNHEY, CDR2 SVGAGI. Naive CD8 cells lacked CD45RO, underwent positive selection for CCR7 and left out terminally differentiated effector memory CD45RA+ cells. Source material: naive CD8+ T cells sorted from blood. This clonotype was sampled from a man between 18 and 35 years old in good health. The rearrangement links TRBV6-5 to TRBJ1-1, with a weak D call TRBD1 (5 bases). CDR3 in amino acids: CASSYGQGKYTEAFF. DNA for the CDR3: TGTGCCAGCAGTTACGGGCAGGGAAAGTACACTGAAGCTTTCTTT.